One sample yielded the 3 T cell receptor beta chains listed below, sequenced in a study of T cells in Graves' hyperthyroidism and ophthalmopathy. Template material for amplifying TCR beta CDR3 regions consisted of RNA transcripts. Using the HTBI primer set, a first-round RT-PCR was run on the TCR CDR3. TCRdb reprocessed the multiplex PCR reads via MiXCR and lists one record per CDR3 protein. The sample records approximately 400,000 distinct CDR3 sequences, about 16% being singletons. Sequencing input: blood. Receptor source: a woman in her thirties with Graves' hyperthyroidism.

This clonotype was counted at least ten times. The chain employs TRBV27 and TRBJ2-2, with D possibly matching TRBD2 (6 bases). Germline V lookup: CDR1 MNHEY, CDR2 SMNVEV (reference sequence). The V and J ends lost 2 bases and 0 bases respectively, with 7 bases between them. This CDR3 has 15 residues. The CDR3, as DNA: TGTGCCAGCAGTTTAAGCGGGTCGAACACCGGGGAGCTGTTTTTT. This gives the protein CASSLSGSNTGELFF.

This clonotype turned up a few times. The V gene is TRBV3-1, the J gene TRBJ2-2, with 8 bases aligning to TRBD1. CDR1 is LGHDT and CDR2 is YNNKEL in the germline V gene (reference sequence). The CDR3 sequence is 15 residues long. The J segment lost 5 bases and the V segment lost 5 bases, leaving 7 bases of the junction unmatched. The CDR3 loop is CASSAGGVGTGELFF. The CDR3 coding sequence is TGTGCCAGCAGCGCAGGGGGCGTGGGGACCGGGGAGCTGTTTTTT.

This chain links TRBV7-9 with TRBJ2-1; 10 positions agree with TRBD1. This CDR3 has 15 amino acids. The germline V gene encodes CDR1 SEHNR and CDR2 FQNEAQ (reference sequence). The V segment lost 5 bases and the J segment 3 bases; nucleotides outside the gene matches: 4. The CDR3 protein is CASSPRDRGYNEQFF. The DNA of the CDR3 is TGTGCCAGCAGCCCTAGGGACAGGGGCTACAATGAGCAGTTCTTC. Supplemented by reference TRBV7-9 and TRBJ2-1, the full variable domain reads DTGVSQNPRHKITKRGQNVTFRCDPISEHNRLYWYRQTLGQGPEFLTYFQNEAQLEKSRLLSDRFSAERPKGSFSTLEIQRTEQGDSAMYLCASSPRDRGYNEQFFGPGTRLTVL.